The 21 T cell receptor beta chains listed next were all sequenced from one sample in a study of cytomegalovirus exposure and HLA in healthy donors. Some clones are missing from TCRdb's copy, which holds only in-frame ones; the method was immunoSEQ multiplex PCR. Here the sample spans 90,000 to 120,000 clones, roughly 84% being singletons. Sequenced material: PBMCs. Source of these receptors: a woman between 18 and 29 years old in good health and CMV-seronegative.

The V gene is TRBV9, the J gene TRBJ2-3; 9 nucleotides match TRBD1. CDR1 SGDLS and CDR2 YYNGEE come from the germline V gene. Unmatched junction bases numbered 5, after V lost 0 bases and J lost 0 bases. This CDR3 is built from 17 residues. The DNA of the CDR3 is TGTGCCAGCAGCGTAGGGGGGACAGGGTCTAGCACAGATACGCAGTATTTT. It translates to CASSVGGTGSSTDTQYF.

V gene TRBV25-1 combines with J gene TRBJ2-2; D is possibly TRBD1 (5 bases). Trimming cost V 4 bases and J 1 base, with 7 bases left between them. The CDR3 covers 14 residues. Germline CDR1 and CDR2: MGHDK and SYGVNS. CDR3 nucleotide sequence: TGTGCCAGCAGTGCGACAGAGAACACCGGGGAGCTGTTTTTT. Residues: CASSATENTGELFF.

As DNA, the CDR3 is TGTGCCAGCAGCGTAGGGAGCGGGGTTAGGAATGAGCAGTTCTTC. Its translation: CASSVGSGVRNEQFF. The chain combines TRBV9 with TRBJ2-1; 7 bases fit TRBD2. Germline-derived CDR1 and CDR2 are SGDLS and YYNGEE. V shed 0 bases, J shed 7 bases, and the junction held 7 bases outside the gene matches. This CDR3 is 15 amino acids long. The full variable domain, completed using reference TRBV9 and TRBJ2-1, is DSGVTQTPKHLITATGQRVTLRCSPRSGDLSVYWYQQSLDQGLQFLIQYYNGEERAKGNILERFSAQQFPDLHSELNLSSLELGDSALYFCASSVGSGVRNEQFFGPGTRLTVL.

V is TRBV29-1 and J is TRBJ1-6; D might be TRBD1 (6 bases). The CDR3 spans 13 residues. V dropped 7 bases and J dropped 9 bases, with 16 bases sitting between them. Germline V gene data show CDR1 as SQVTM and CDR2 as ANQGSEA. CDR3 amino acids: CSAPRDIGSPLHF. In DNA, the CDR3 is TGCAGCGCTCCAAGGGACATCGGTTCACCCCTCCACTTT.

This chain joins TRBV6-1 and TRBJ2-2; TRBD1 aligns across 7 bases. The CDR3 is 12 amino acids. The germline CDR1 and CDR2 sequences are MNHNS and SASEGT. The J segment lost 6 bases and the V segment lost 5 bases, leaving 0 bases of the junction unmatched. CDR3: CASSTGAGELFF. In DNA, the CDR3 is TGTGCCAGCAGTACAGGGGCCGGGGAGCTGTTTTTT.

V usage is TRBV6-1 and J usage is TRBJ2-7; tentative D call: TRBD1 (5 bases). Looked up from germline, CDR1 is MNHNS and CDR2 is SASEGT. This CDR3 is built from 18 residues. V was shortened by 2 bases and J by 5 bases, with 25 bases between the two germline ends. The CDR3, as DNA: TGTGCCAGCAGTGAATGGGCGTGGAGAGAATCGACAGTCCACGAGCAGTACTTC. It specifies CASSEWAWRESTVHEQYF.

The chain uses TRBV6-1 and TRBJ2-2, with TRBD2 identical over 9 bases. The CDR3 sequence is 15 residues long. Trimming at V came to 5 bases and at J to 3 bases, leaving 4 bases not matched to a gene. Germline CDR1 MNHNS, CDR2 SASEGT. The CDR3, as DNA: TGTGCCAGCAGTTCCAGCGGGGGGCACACCGGGGAGCTGTTTTTT. It yields the protein CASSSSGGHTGELFF.

The chain links TRBV19 to TRBJ1-5, with D tentatively TRBD1 (6 bases). The V end was cut by 5 bases, the J end by 3 bases, with 14 bases between. Germline-derived CDR1 and CDR2 are LNHDA and SQIVND (reference sequence). The length of the CDR3 is 15 residues. DNA for the CDR3: TGTGCCAGTAGTCCCCGGGACACAAACAATCAGCCCCAGCATTTT. Residues: CASSPRDTNNQPQHF. The whole variable domain, filled in from reference TRBV19 and TRBJ1-5, reads DGGITQSPKYLFRKEGQNVTLSCEQNLNHDAMYWYRQDPGQGLRLIYYSQIVNDFQKGDIAEGYSVSREKKESFPLTVTSAQKNPTAFYLCASSPRDTNNQPQHFGDGTRLSIL.

This chain connects TRBV4-1 to TRBJ2-3; tentatively, D is TRBD2 (5 bases). Trimming took 4 bases from V and 5 from J, leaving 13 bases between them. Per the germline V gene, CDR1 is MGHRA and CDR2 is YSYEKL. This CDR3 region has 14 residues. The CDR3 DNA reads as TGCGCCAGCAGCCTCGGTCCCCGGGAAGATACGCAGTATTTT. Its protein product is CASSLGPREDTQYF.

This chain links TRBV5-5 with TRBJ1-5, with 7 bases identical to TRBD1. The ends lost 4 bases at V and 4 bases at J; junction bases unmatched: 5. The CDR3 runs to 14 residues. The germline V gene has CDR1 SGHKS and CDR2 YYEKEE (reference sequence). This chain's CDR3 is CASSPTGPNQPQHF. The CDR3 DNA sequence: TGTGCCAGCAGCCCGACAGGGCCGAATCAGCCCCAGCATTTT.

The V gene is TRBV7-3, the J gene TRBJ2-5, with 9 bases fitting TRBD2. CDR1 SGHTA and CDR2 FQGTGA come from the germline V gene. The length of the CDR3 is 14 residues. The V gene end was trimmed by 5 bases and the J gene end by 4 bases; junction bases not matched to a gene: 5. CDR3 coding DNA: TGTGCCAGCAGCCAATTTAGCGGGGGAGAGACCCAGTACTTC. Protein sequence: CASSQFSGGETQYF.

This chain uses TRBV7-8 with TRBJ2-7; possible D gene TRBD2, 5 bases. The germline V gene has CDR1 SGHVS and CDR2 FQNEAQ. V lost 5 bases and J lost 0, with 14 bases in between. This CDR3 is built from 15 residues. In nucleotides, the CDR3 is TGTGCCAGCAGCCCCCCGTGGGGAGACTCCTACGAGCAGTACTTC. It is translated as CASSPPWGDSYEQYF.

This chain uses TRBV2 with TRBJ2-1, with TRBD2 as a possible D gene (5 bases). CDR3 length: 14 amino acids. The germline V gene encodes CDR1 SNHLY and CDR2 FYNNEI. V dropped 8 bases and J dropped 3 bases, with 14 bases sitting between them. The chain's CDR3 is CASRPQRHYNEQFF. In nucleotides, the CDR3 is TGTGCCAGCCGCCCCCAGCGGCACTACAATGAGCAGTTCTTC.

This clone was observed once. Distinct nucleotide sequences in the sample also encode this CDR3. The rearrangement joins TRBV6-5 to TRBJ1-4; D call uncertain. The germline CDR1 and CDR2 sequences are MNHEY and SVGAGI. Between the trimmed V and J ends, which lost 6 bases and 3 bases, there was a span of 14 bases. The CDR3 spans 15 residues. CDR3 nucleotides: TGTGCCAGCAGGCGCCTTAGAAGCCCTAATGAAAAACTGTTTTTT. It yields the protein CASRRLRSPNEKLFF.

This rearrangement joins TRBV6-1 to TRBJ2-3, with TRBD2 identical over 12 bases. V was pared by 4 bases and J by 4 bases, with 3 bases of the junction left unmatched. The V gene's germline CDR1 is MNHNS and CDR2 SASEGT. The CDR3 is 15 amino acids. CDR3 coding DNA: TGTGCCAGCAGTGCCCTAGCGGGGGGGCCAGATACGCAGTATTTT. Protein product: CASSALAGGPDTQYF.

The J gene is TRBJ2-3, the V gene TRBV11-2, with D perhaps matching TRBD1 (6 bases). V was cut by 4 bases and J by 12 bases, with 17 bases left in between. The germline gives CDR1 SGHAT, CDR2 FQNNGV. The CDR3 length is 13 residues. The CDR3 DNA reads as TGTGCCAGCAGCTCAAGCCGGGACATCGACCAGTATTTT. The encoded protein is CASSSSRDIDQYF.

This clone was seen a handful of times. This chain uses TRBV4-1 with TRBJ1-5; D is ambiguous. V was trimmed by 1 base and J by 7 bases, leaving 11 bases between them. The CDR3 has 14 amino acids. Per the germline V gene, CDR1 is MGHRA and CDR2 is YSYEKL. CDR3 nucleotide sequence: TGCGCCAGCAGCCAAGTGCAGGTCGGCCAGCCCCAGCATTTT. Translation gives CASSQVQVGQPQHF.

The V and J genes are TRBV20-1 and TRBJ2-6; D gene ambiguous. V was pared by 6 bases and J by 3 bases, with 3 bases between. CDR3 length equals 11 residues. The germline CDR1 and CDR2 sequences are DFQATT and SNEGSKA (reference sequence). CDR3: CSAFGANVLTF. The CDR3 nucleotides read TGCAGTGCCTTTGGGGCCAACGTCCTGACTTTC.

The chain joins TRBV30 to TRBJ2-3; 8 positions agree with TRBD2. CDR3 size: 19 residues. The V gene's germline CDR1 is GTSNPN and CDR2 SVGIG (reference sequence). V was clipped by 6 bases and J by 2 bases; unmatched bases: 22. This CDR3 reads CACDPLALTSGGSTDTQYF. The CDR3 DNA follows: TGTGCCTGCGACCCATTAGCCCTCACCAGCGGGGGATCCACAGATACGCAGTATTTT.

This clone was seen a handful of times. The chain couples TRBV7-9 to TRBJ2-7; the D gene is possibly TRBD2 (5 bases). The CDR3 totals 14 residues. V shed 1 base and J shed 1 base, with 8 bases lying between them. Germline lookup yields CDR1 SEHNR and CDR2 FQNEAQ (reference sequence). Here the CDR3 reads CASSLGGESYEQYF. The CDR3 nucleotides are TGTGCCAGCAGCTTAGGGGGAGAGTCCTACGAGCAGTACTTC.

V usage is TRBV13 and J usage is TRBJ2-2, with a weak D call TRBD2 (5 bases). Per the germline V gene, CDR1 is PRHDT and CDR2 is FYEKMQ (reference sequence). The germline V and J ends were trimmed by 4 bases and 3 bases, with 18 bases remaining between them. This CDR3 is built from 17 residues. The chain's CDR3 is CASSSPLGLLDTGELFF. Written as DNA, the CDR3 is TGTGCCAGCAGCTCCCCCCTCGGACTTCTGGACACCGGGGAGCTGTTTTTT.